This T cell receptor (beta chain) was recorded in a study of CD8+ T cells in alopecia areata. On this clone: Its antigen is as yet unknown.

General observations from the study: Normal scalp had lower clonality than lesional scalp, with alopecia totalis/universalis lesions showing this most strongly.

Noted treatment: oral pan-JAK inhibitor, 5-10 mg twice daily. Following RNA extraction, reverse transcription yielded cDNA that acted as the sequencing template. Clones were read by immunoSEQ multiplex PCR, and TCRdb kept only the in-frame ones, dropping some. The sample yields approximately 190,000 clones, over 45% seen once. Germline V gene lookup returns CDR1 SQVTM and CDR2 ANQGSEA. The CDR3 covers 15 residues. The V segment lost 7 bases and the J segment 4 bases; nucleotides outside the gene matches: 9. This clonotype was obtained from a human donor with alopecia areata. The sample was CD4+ T cells sorted from blood, taken at week 24, from a patient treated with tofacitinib. This sequence joins TRBV29-1 and TRBJ2-2, with 10 bases aligning to TRBD2. CDR3 coding DNA: TGCAGCGCCGAAGGGCAGCGGGGGGGCACCGGGGAGCTGTTTTTT. Amino acids: CSAEGQRGGTGELFF.